The clone carrying this T cell receptor beta chain has only a few counts. The antigen remains unidentified. This entry comes from a study of cytomegalovirus exposure and HLA in healthy donors. V dropped 1 base and J dropped 4; count of bases not matched to a gene: 15. Germline V gene data show CDR1 as SGHTA and CDR2 as FQGNSA. This CDR3 region has 18 residues. Study-wide points: Subsequent analysis found a tendency for first-cohort TCR clusters to co-occur within the 120 or so validation repertoires. According to the study, roughly 160 TCR beta chains were cytomegalovirus-associated.

Only in-frame clones appear in the TCRdb table, and some are missing; sequencing was by immunoSEQ multiplex PCR. The repertoire consists of under 150,000 clones, with around nine tenths occurring once and the leading ten covering roughly 9%. Separation from the roughly 600-subject first cohort characterized the roughly 120-subject validation cohort, to which the donors belonged. This receptor was identified in a young man in good health and CMV-seropositive. The specimen sequenced was PBMCs. V gene TRBV7-2 combines with J gene TRBJ1-1; 7 positions match TRBD1. The CDR3 coding sequence is TGTGCCAGCAGCTTAGGGTCAGGGGGTCTCGGAAAGGGCACTGAAGCTTTCTTT. Amino acid sequence: CASSLGSGGLGKGTEAFF.